Following are 21 T cell receptor beta chains from one sample sequenced in a study of blood T cell dynamics during melanoma immunotherapy. Libraries were prepared by immunoSEQ multiplex PCR; TCRdb keeps only in-frame clonotypes and omits some of them. This repertoire shows 14,000 or so clones, just over 85% found once; its top ten account for approximately 6.4%. The sample's time point: pre-treatment baseline. This specimen consisted of blood, obtained from a patient treated with checkpoint blockade. The receptors come from a human donor with melanoma.

The genes are TRBV7-6 and TRBJ2-6; D is perhaps TRBD2 (6 bases). Trimming left V 5 bases short and J 0 bases short, with 20 bases between. Germline V gene data show CDR1 as SGHVS and CDR2 as FNYEAQ. The CDR3 has 19 amino acids. The CDR3 is CASSPEGRGRSSGANVLTF. The CDR3 coding sequence is TGTGCCAGCAGCCCCGAGGGGCGGGGTCGAAGCTCTGGGGCCAACGTCCTGACTTTC.

The chain uses TRBV6-1 and TRBJ1-1; the D is unclear. The CDR3 has 17 amino acids. Looked up from germline, CDR1 is MNHNS and CDR2 is SASEGT. V lost 4 bases and J 0 bases, leaving 18 bases between the germline ends. The CDR3 sequence is CASSGYRTAYLNTEAFF. The CDR3 DNA reads as TGTGCCAGCAGTGGATACCGGACCGCTTACCTGAACACTGAAGCTTTCTTT.

The chain combines TRBV15 with TRBJ1-1; 10 bases agree with TRBD1. The CDR3 extends over 15 amino acids. V lost 0 bases, J lost 3 bases, and 1 base stayed unmatched. The germline gives CDR1 LNHNV, CDR2 YYDKDF (reference sequence). The DNA of the CDR3 is TGTGCCACCAGCAGAGATGGGACAGGGGACACTGAAGCTTTCTTT. Its protein product is CATSRDGTGDTEAFF.

The CDR3 loop reads CASSSSGTGVPGANVLTF. The CDR3 DNA follows: TGTGCCAGCAGCTCCTCCGGGACAGGGGTACCTGGGGCCAACGTCCTGACTTTC. The chain employs TRBV9 and TRBJ2-6; 10 bases map to TRBD1. V lost 4 bases and J lost 2; bases outside the gene matches: 9. The CDR3 extends over 18 amino acids. Germline V lookup: CDR1 SGDLS, CDR2 YYNGEE.

V and J are TRBV25-1 and TRBJ2-7, with 8 nucleotides matching TRBD1. In germline, CDR1 is MGHDK, CDR2 SYGVNS. With V trimmed by 6 bases and J by 6 bases, 10 bases remained unmatched. The CDR3 spans 14 residues. CDR3 nucleotide sequence: TGTGCCAGCAGCGGAGGGGACAGGTGGGGCGAGCAGTACTTC. It encodes CASSGGDRWGEQYF.

The J gene is TRBJ1-3, the V gene TRBV29-1; D gene ambiguous. V was clipped by 3 bases and J by 2 bases, with 8 bases between them. CDR3 size: 13 residues. CDR1 SQVTM and CDR2 ANQGSEA come from the germline V gene. The CDR3, as DNA: TGCAGCGTTGATATAGGGACTGGAAACACCATATATTTT. Its protein product is CSVDIGTGNTIYF. Looking up the rest from reference TRBV29-1 and TRBJ1-3 gives the full variable domain: SAVISQKPSRDICQRGTSLTIQCQVDSQVTMMFWYRQQPGQSLTLIATANQGSEATYESGFVIDKFPISRPNLTFSTLTVSNMSPEDSSIYLCSVDIGTGNTIYFGEGSWLTVV.

The chain couples TRBV13 to TRBJ2-2; 12 bases match TRBD1. Trimming cost V 4 bases and J 4 bases; bases outside gene matches: 13. Germline V CDR1 and CDR2: PRHDT, FYEKMQ (reference sequence). The CDR3 extends over 19 amino acids. CDR3 protein: CASSSVTGTGGAGTGELFF. The DNA for the CDR3 is TGTGCCAGCAGCTCTGTGACCGGGACAGGGGGCGCGGGCACCGGGGAGCTGTTTTTT.

The chain combines TRBV14 with TRBJ2-1; unclear D gene. The CDR3 sequence is 13 residues long. V lost 0 bases, J lost 5 bases, and 5 bases lay in between. Germline V CDR1 and CDR2: SGHDN, FVKESK. The CDR3 DNA reads as TGTGCCAGCAGCCAAGAAAATCACAATGAGCAGTTCTTC. It specifies CASSQENHNEQFF.

This sequence joins TRBV5-1 and TRBJ2-7; 9 positions match TRBD2. Germline V gene lookup returns CDR1 SGHRS and CDR2 YFSETQ. The trim removed 0 bases at V and 0 bases at J, leaving 4 bases unmatched. The CDR3 length is 16 residues. CDR3 sequence reads: CASSLAGTSSSYEQYF. CDR3 DNA sequence: TGCGCCAGCAGCTTGGCCGGGACTAGCAGCTCCTACGAGCAGTACTTC.

The gene calls are TRBV9 and TRBJ2-1; D is undetermined. Trimming removed 0 bases at V and 0 bases at J, with 10 bases between. The CDR3 sequence is 16 residues long. The germline V gene encodes CDR1 SGDLS and CDR2 YYNGEE. CDR3 region: CASSVGQRSSYNEQFF. The DNA of the CDR3 is TGTGCCAGCAGCGTAGGTCAGCGTAGCTCCTACAATGAGCAGTTCTTC.

The chain has TRBV5-1 and TRBJ1-1; possible D gene TRBD1, 6 bases. Germline values: CDR1 SGHRS, CDR2 YFSETQ. The CDR3 is 15 residues long. V dropped 4 bases and J dropped 5 bases, with 18 bases sitting between them. This chain's CDR3 is CASSPQTGGGTEAFF. For the CDR3, the DNA is TGCGCCAGCAGCCCCCAGACAGGAGGAGGGACTGAAGCTTTCTTT. Full variable domain (missing parts from reference TRBV5-1 and TRBJ1-1): KAGVTQTPRYLIKTRGQQVTLSCSPISGHRSVSWYQQTPGQGLQFLFEYFSETQRNKGNFPGRFSGRQFSNSRSEMNVSTLELGDSALYLCASSPQTGGGTEAFFGQGTRLTVV.

The chain recombines TRBV19 with TRBJ2-5, with D possibly TRBD2 on 6 matching bases. CDR3 length equals 15 residues. CDR1 LNHDA and CDR2 SQIVND come from the germline V gene (reference sequence). Trimming cost V 7 bases and J 4 bases, with 19 bases left between them. The chain's CDR3 is CASKTGTVGGETQYF. CDR3 DNA: TGTGCCAGTAAGACCGGGACGGTGGGGGGAGAGACCCAGTACTTC.

Only a few counts were recorded for this clone. The rearrangement uses TRBV18 and TRBJ2-2; 8 nucleotides align to TRBD1. Trimming at V came to 3 bases and at J to 4 bases, leaving 4 bases not matched to a gene. CDR1 KGHSH and CDR2 LQKENI come from the germline V gene. This CDR3 is 15 amino acids long. The CDR3 DNA is TGTGCCAGCTCACCGGACAGGGTGGGCACCGGGGAGCTGTTTTTT. This codes for CASSPDRVGTGELFF.

The chain combines TRBV15 with TRBJ1-5, with D perhaps TRBD1 (6 bases). V was pared by 1 base and J by 3 bases, with 13 bases between. The length of the CDR3 is 16 residues. CDR1 and CDR2 from the germline V gene are LNHNV and YYDKDF (reference sequence). This CDR3 is CATSRAPTGTNQPQHF. The CDR3 DNA follows: TGTGCCACCAGCAGAGCCCCCACAGGGACCAATCAGCCCCAGCATTTT.

J is TRBJ1-3 and V is TRBV19; D unclear. CDR1 and CDR2 (germline): LNHDA, SQIVND (reference sequence). CDR3 length: 16 residues. Trimming removed 1 base at V and 1 base at J, with 11 bases between. CDR3 region: CASSIVGRTSGNTIYF. The CDR3 nucleotides are TGTGCCAGTAGTATAGTTGGCCGAACTTCTGGAAACACCATATATTTT.

The rearrangement uses TRBV7-3 and TRBJ2-3; D unresolved. Trimming removed 2 bases from V and 2 bases from J, with 14 bases in between. Germline V gives CDR1 SGHTA, CDR2 FQGTGA. The length of the CDR3 is 16 residues. The CDR3 DNA reads TGTGCCAGCAGCTTACGCCCCTTACTCTTCACAGATACGCAGTATTTT. Amino acids: CASSLRPLLFTDTQYF.

The chain couples TRBV6-1 to TRBJ1-5; D call uncertain. The germline V gene has CDR1 MNHNS and CDR2 SASEGT. The CDR3 runs to 14 residues. V lost 2 bases and J lost 4, with 9 bases in between. DNA of the CDR3: TGTGCCAGCAGTGAATCGGGCGGAAATCAGCCCCAGCATTTT. Its protein product is CASSESGGNQPQHF.

The chain uses TRBV9 and TRBJ1-2, with D uncertain. Germline CDR1 reads SGDLS; CDR2 reads YYNGEE. The ends were cut back, 0 bases at V and 4 bases at J, with 7 bases in the middle. The CDR3 covers 13 residues. The CDR3 is CASSVDGSYGYTF. DNA of the CDR3: TGTGCCAGCAGCGTAGACGGTTCCTATGGCTACACCTTC.

V usage is TRBV29-1 and J usage is TRBJ2-3, with 8 bases that match TRBD1. Germline CDR1 reads SQVTM; CDR2 reads ANQGSEA. V was clipped by 7 bases and J by 1 base; unmatched bases: 7. CDR3 length: 14 residues. CDR3 sequence: CSADQGAGTDTQYF. DNA of the CDR3: TGCAGCGCGGACCAGGGGGCTGGCACAGATACGCAGTATTTT.

This chain links TRBV5-4 with TRBJ1-2, with 9 nucleotides matching TRBD1. J was trimmed by 10 bases and V by 0 bases; bases with no gene match: 7. CDR3 length: 14 amino acids. Germline V gene data show CDR1 as SGHNT and CDR2 as YYREEE (reference sequence). CDR3 sequence (DNA): TGTGCCAGCAGCTTGGTCGGGACAGGGTTGAACTACACCTTC. Its protein product is CASSLVGTGLNYTF.

The chain employs TRBV6-6 and TRBJ2-3; 8 bases agree with TRBD1. This CDR3 spans 15 amino acids. The J segment lost 2 bases and the V segment lost 2 bases, leaving 3 bases of the junction unmatched. Germline assignment: CDR1 MNHNY and CDR2 SVGAGI (reference sequence). In DNA, the CDR3 is TGTGCCAGCAGTTACGGGACAGGCGACACAGATACGCAGTATTTT. It encodes CASSYGTGDTDTQYF.